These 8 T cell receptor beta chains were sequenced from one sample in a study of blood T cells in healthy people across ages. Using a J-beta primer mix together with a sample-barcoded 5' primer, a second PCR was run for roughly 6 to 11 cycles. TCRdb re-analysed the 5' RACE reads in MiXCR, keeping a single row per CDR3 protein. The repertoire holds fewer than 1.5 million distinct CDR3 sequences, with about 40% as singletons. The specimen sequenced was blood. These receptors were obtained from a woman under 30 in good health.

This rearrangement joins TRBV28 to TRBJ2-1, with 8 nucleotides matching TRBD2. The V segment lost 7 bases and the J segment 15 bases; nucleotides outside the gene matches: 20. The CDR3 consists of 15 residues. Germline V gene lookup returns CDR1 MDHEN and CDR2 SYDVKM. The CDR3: CASTSPGLVHLILFF. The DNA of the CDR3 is TGTGCCAGCACTAGCCCGGGACTAGTCCACTTGATCTTGTTCTTC.

CDR3 sequence reads: CASSVVSGGLVDTQYF. The CDR3 DNA reads as TGTGCCAGCAGCGTAGTTAGCGGGGGCCTGGTAGATACGCAGTATTTT. The chain combines TRBV9 with TRBJ2-3; 9 bases fit TRBD2. The CDR3 loop spans 16 amino acids. Trimming at V came to 0 bases and at J to 5 bases, leaving 7 bases not matched to a gene. Germline V gene data show CDR1 as SGDLS and CDR2 as YYNGEE.

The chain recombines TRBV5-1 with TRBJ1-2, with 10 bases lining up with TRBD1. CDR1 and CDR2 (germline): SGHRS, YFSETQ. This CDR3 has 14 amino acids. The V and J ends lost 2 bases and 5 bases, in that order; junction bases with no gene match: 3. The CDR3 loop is CASSFWTGGYGYTF. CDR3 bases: TGCGCCAGCAGCTTCTGGACAGGGGGGTATGGCTACACCTTC.

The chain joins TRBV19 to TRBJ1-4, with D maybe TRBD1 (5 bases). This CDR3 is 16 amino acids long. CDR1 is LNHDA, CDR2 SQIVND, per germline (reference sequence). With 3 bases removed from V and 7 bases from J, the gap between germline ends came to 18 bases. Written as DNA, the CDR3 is TGTGCCAGTAGTATCTTGAGCCGGGGGACCGGTGAAAAACTGTTTTTT. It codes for CASSILSRGTGEKLFF.

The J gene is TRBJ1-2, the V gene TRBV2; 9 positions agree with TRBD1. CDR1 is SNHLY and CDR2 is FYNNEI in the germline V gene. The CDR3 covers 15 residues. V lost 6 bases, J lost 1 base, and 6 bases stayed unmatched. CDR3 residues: CASRMPGQGNYGYTF. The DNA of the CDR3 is TGTGCCAGCAGGATGCCGGGACAGGGTAACTATGGCTACACCTTC.

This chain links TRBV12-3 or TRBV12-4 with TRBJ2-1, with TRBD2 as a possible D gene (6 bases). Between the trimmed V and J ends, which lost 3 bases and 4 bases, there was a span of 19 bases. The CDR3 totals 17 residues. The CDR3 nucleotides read TGTGCCAGCAGTTTCCTTTCGCGACTAGTGGATTACAATGAGCAGTTCTTC. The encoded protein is CASSFLSRLVDYNEQFF.

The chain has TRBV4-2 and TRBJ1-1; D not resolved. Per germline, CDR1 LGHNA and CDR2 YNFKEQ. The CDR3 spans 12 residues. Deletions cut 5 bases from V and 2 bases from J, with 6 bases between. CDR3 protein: CASSIRNTEAFF. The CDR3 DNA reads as TGTGCCAGCAGCATTCGTAACACTGAAGCTTTCTTT.

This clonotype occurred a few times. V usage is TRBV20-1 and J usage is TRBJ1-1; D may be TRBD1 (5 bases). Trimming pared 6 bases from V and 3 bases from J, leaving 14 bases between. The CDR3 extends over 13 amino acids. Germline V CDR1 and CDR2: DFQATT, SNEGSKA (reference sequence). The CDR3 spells CSAARVGDTEAFF. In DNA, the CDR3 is TGCAGTGCCGCCAGGGTGGGGGACACTGAAGCTTTCTTT.